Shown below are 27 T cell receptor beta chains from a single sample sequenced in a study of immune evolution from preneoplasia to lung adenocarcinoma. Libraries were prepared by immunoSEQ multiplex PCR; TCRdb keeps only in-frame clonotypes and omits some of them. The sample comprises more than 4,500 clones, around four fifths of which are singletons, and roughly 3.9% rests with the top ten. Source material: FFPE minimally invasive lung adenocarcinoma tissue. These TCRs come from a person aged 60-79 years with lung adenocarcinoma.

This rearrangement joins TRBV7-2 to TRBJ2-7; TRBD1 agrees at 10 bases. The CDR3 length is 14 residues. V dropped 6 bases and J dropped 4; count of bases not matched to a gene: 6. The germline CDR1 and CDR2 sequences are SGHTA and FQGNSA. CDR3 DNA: TGTGCCAGCAGACCGACAGGGGGCGGATACGAGCAGTACTTC. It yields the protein CASRPTGGGYEQYF.

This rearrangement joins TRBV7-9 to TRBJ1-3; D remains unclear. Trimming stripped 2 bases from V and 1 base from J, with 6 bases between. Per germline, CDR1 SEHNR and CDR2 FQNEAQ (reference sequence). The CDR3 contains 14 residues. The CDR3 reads CASSLPMSGNTIYF. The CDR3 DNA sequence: TGTGCCAGCAGCTTACCTATGTCTGGAAACACCATATATTTT. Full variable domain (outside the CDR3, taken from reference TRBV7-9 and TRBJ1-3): DTGVSQNPRHKITKRGQNVTFRCDPISEHNRLYWYRQTLGQGPEFLTYFQNEAQLEKSRLLSDRFSAERPKGSFSTLEIQRTEQGDSAMYLCASSLPMSGNTIYFGEGSWLTVV.

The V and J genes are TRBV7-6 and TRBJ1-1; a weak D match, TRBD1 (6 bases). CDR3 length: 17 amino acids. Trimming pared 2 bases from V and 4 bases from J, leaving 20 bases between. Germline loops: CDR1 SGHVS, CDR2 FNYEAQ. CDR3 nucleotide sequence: TGTGCCAGCAGCTTAAGCGCCCCGGAGGGGGGAATCACTGAAGCTTTCTTT. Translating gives CASSLSAPEGGITEAFF.

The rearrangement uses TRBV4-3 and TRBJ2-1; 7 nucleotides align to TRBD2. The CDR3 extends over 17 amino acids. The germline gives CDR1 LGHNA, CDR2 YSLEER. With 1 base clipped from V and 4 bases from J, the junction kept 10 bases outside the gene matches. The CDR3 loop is CASSQARDFGGYNEQFF. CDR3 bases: TGCGCCAGCAGCCAAGCAAGGGACTTCGGGGGGTACAATGAGCAGTTCTTC.

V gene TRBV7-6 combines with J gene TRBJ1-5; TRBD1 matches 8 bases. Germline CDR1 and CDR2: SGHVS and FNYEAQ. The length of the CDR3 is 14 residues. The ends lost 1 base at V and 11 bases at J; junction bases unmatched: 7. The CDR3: CASSLDAGGTAQHF. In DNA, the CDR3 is TGTGCCAGCAGCTTAGATGCAGGGGGCACGGCCCAGCATTTT. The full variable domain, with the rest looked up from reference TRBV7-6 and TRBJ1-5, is GAGVSQSPRYKVTKRGQDVALRCDPISGHVSLYWYRQALGQGPEFLTYFNYEAQQDKSGLPNDRFSAERPEGSISTLTIQRTEQRDSAMYRCASSLDAGGTAQHFGDGTRLSIL.

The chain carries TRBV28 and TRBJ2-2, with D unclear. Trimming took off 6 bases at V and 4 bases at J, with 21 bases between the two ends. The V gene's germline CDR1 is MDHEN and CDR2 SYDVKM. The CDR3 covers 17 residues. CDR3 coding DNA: TGTGCCAGCAGCTCCTGGGCAGATCCCTTAAGCACCGGGGAGCTGTTTTTT. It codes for CASSSWADPLSTGELFF.

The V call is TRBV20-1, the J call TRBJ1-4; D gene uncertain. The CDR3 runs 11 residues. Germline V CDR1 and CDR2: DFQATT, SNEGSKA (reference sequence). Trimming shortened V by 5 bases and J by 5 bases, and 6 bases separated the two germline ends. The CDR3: CSADLNEKLFF. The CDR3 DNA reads TGCAGTGCTGACTTAAATGAAAAACTGTTTTTT.

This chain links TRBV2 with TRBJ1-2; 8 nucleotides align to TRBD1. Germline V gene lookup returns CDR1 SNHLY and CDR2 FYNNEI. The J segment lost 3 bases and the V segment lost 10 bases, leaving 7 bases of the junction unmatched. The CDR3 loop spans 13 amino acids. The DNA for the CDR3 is TGTGCCAACGGACAGGGAAGCGACTATGGCTACACCTTC. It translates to CANGQGSDYGYTF.

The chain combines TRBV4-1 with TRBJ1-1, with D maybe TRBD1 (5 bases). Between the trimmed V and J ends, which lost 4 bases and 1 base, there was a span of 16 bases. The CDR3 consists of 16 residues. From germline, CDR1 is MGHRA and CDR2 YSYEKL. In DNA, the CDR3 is TGCGCCAGCAGCCCCCTGCTCCGGGGGAAGAACACTGAAGCTTTCTTT. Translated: CASSPLLRGKNTEAFF.

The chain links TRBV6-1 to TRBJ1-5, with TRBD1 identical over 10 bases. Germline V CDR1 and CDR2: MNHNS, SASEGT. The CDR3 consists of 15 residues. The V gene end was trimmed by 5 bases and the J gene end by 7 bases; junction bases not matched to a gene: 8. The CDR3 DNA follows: TGTGCCAGCAGTTCTTCCGGGACAGGGGCCCAGCCCCAGCATTTT. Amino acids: CASSSSGTGAQPQHF.

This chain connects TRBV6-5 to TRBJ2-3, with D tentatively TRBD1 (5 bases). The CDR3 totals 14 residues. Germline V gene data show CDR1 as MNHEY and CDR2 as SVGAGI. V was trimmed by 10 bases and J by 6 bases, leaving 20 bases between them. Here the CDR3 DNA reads TGTGCCACCTCAAGGCAGGGTTCGAGGGATACGCAGTATTTT. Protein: CATSRQGSRDTQYF.

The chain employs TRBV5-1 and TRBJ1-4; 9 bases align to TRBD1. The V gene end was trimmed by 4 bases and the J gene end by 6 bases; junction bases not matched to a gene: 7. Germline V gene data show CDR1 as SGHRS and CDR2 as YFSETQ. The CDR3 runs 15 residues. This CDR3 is CASSDTGGKDEKLFF. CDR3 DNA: TGCGCCAGCAGCGATACAGGGGGCAAGGATGAAAAACTGTTTTTT.

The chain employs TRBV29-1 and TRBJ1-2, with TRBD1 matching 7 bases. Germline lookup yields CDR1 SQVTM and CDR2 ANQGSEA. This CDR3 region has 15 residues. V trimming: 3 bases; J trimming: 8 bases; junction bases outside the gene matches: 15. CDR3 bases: TGCAGCGTTGACGGACAGGCCCTCGGCGTAGCCGGCTACACCTTC. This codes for CSVDGQALGVAGYTF.

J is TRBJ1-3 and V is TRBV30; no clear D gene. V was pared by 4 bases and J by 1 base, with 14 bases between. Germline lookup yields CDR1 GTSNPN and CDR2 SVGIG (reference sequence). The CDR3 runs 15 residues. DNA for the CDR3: TGTGCCTGGACCTCCCTTGTTAGGTCTGGAAACACCATATATTTT. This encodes CAWTSLVRSGNTIYF. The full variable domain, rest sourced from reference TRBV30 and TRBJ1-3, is SQTIHQWPATLVQPVGSPLSLECTVEGTSNPNLYWYRQAAGRGLQLLFYSVGIGQISSEVPQNLSASRPQDRQFILSSKKLLLSDSGFYLCAWTSLVRSGNTIYFGEGSWLTVV.

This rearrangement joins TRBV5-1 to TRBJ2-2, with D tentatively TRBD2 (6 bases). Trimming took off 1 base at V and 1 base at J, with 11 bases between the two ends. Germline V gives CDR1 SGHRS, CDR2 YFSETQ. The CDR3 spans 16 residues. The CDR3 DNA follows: TGCGCCAGCAGCTTGATGGCGGGGAAGAACACCGGGGAGCTGTTTTTT. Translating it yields CASSLMAGKNTGELFF.

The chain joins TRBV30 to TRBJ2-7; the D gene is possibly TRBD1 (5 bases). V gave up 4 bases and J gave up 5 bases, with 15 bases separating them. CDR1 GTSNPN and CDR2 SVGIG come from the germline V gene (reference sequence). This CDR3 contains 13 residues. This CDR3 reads CAWIWQGGHEQYF. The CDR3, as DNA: TGTGCCTGGATCTGGCAGGGTGGTCACGAGCAGTACTTC.

CDR3 region: CASSQVGVEGYTF. DNA for the CDR3: TGCGCCAGCAGCCAAGTCGGGGTAGAGGGCTACACCTTC. The chain employs TRBV4-1 and TRBJ1-2; D gene uncertain. CDR1 and CDR2 (germline): MGHRA, YSYEKL. CDR3 length equals 13 residues. Trimming removed 1 base from V and 8 bases from J, with 11 bases in between.

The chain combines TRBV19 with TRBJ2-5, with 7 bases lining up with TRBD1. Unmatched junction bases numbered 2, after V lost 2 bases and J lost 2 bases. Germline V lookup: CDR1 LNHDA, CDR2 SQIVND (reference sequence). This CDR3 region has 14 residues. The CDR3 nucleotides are TGTGCCAGTAGTATAAGGGGGCAGCAAGAGACCCAGTACTTC. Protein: CASSIRGQQETQYF.

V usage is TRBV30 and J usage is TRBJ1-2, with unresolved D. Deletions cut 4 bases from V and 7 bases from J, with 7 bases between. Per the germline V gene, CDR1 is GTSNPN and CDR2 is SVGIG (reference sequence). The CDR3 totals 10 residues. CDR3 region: CAWNKGGYTF. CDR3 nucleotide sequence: TGTGCCTGGAATAAGGGTGGCTACACCTTC.

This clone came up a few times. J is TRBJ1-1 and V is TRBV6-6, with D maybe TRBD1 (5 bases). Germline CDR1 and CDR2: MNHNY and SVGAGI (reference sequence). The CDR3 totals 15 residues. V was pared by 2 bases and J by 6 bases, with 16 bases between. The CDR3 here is CASSYDTGLVPEAFF. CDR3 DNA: TGTGCCAGCAGTTACGATACGGGGCTGGTTCCTGAAGCTTTCTTT.

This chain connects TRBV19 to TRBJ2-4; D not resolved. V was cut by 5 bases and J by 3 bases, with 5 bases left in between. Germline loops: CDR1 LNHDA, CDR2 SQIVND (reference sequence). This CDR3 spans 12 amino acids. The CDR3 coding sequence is TGTGCCAGTAGTCGGGTCAAAAACATTCAGTACTTC. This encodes CASSRVKNIQYF.

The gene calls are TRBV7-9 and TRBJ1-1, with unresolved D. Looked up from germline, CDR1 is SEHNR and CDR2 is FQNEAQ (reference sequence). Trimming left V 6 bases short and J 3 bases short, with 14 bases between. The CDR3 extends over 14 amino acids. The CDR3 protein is CASRSYPGDTEAFF. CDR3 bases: TGTGCCAGCAGGTCCTACCCTGGGGACACTGAAGCTTTCTTT. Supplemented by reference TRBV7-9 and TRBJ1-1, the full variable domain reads DTGVSQNPRHKITKRGQNVTFRCDPISEHNRLYWYRQTLGQGPEFLTYFQNEAQLEKSRLLSDRFSAERPKGSFSTLEIQRTEQGDSAMYLCASRSYPGDTEAFFGQGTRLTVV.

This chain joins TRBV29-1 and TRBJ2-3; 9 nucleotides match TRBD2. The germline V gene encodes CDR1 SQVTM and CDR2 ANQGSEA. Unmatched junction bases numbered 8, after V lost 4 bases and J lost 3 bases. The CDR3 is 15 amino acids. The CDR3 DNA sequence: TGCAGCGTTGTAGGAGGACTAGCGACAACAGATACGCAGTATTTT. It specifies CSVVGGLATTDTQYF.

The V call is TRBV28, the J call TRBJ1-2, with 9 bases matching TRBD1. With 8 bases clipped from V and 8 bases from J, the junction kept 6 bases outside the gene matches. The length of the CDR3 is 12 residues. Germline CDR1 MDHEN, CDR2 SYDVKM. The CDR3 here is CASWGQGGGYTF. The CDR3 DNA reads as TGTGCCAGCTGGGGACAGGGTGGCGGCTACACCTTC.

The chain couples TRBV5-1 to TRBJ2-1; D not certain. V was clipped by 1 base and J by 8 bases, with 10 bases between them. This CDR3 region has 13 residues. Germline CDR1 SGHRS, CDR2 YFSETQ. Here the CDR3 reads CASSLQVLDEQFF. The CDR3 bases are TGCGCCAGCAGCTTGCAAGTTTTAGATGAGCAGTTCTTC.

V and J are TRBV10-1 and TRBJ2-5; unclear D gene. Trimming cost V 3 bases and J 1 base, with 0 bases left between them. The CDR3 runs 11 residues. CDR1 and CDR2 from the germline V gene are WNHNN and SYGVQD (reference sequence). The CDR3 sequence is CASSDQETQYF. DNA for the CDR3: TGCGCCAGCAGTGACCAAGAGACCCAGTACTTC.

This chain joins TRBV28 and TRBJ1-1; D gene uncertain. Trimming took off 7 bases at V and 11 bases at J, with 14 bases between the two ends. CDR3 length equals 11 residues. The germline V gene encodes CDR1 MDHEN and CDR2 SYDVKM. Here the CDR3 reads CASTRRRVAFF. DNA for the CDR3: TGTGCCAGCACTAGGAGGAGAGTCGCTTTCTTT.